This T cell receptor (beta chain) was sequenced in a study of blood T cell repertoires in COVID-19. The protocol was immunoSEQ multiplex PCR, while the TCRdb copy is restricted to in-frame clones and leaves out a portion. The data hold 250,000 or so clones, with approximately 88% observed a single time. With 10 bases clipped from V and 4 bases from J, the junction kept 10 bases outside the gene matches. The CDR3 has 15 residues. Looked up from germline, CDR1 is MNHEY and CDR2 is SMNVEV (reference sequence). The sequencing input was PBMCs or T cells enriched from blood (not recorded which). This chain links TRBV27 with TRBJ1-6, with 7 bases that match TRBD1. The sequence was collected from a middle-aged woman who had been exposed to COVID-19. In DNA, the CDR3 is TGTGCCACCAACAGGGGAGACCAGTATAATTCACCCCTCCACTTT. It is translated as CATNRGDQYNSPLHF.